This entry describes one T cell receptor (beta chain). Its matching antigen is unknown. These data belong to a study of CD8+CD57+ T cells in acquired aplastic anemia. On the study more broadly: DNA recovered from sorted CD4+ and CD8+ cells had a mean of approximately 3.5 ug. The average read count for CD4+ cells in healthy donors was roughly 10 million. General study points: Patients and controls shared just under 30 CD8+ CDR3 sequences.

Investigators profiled TCR beta VDJ and CDR3 from genomic DNA template. TCRdb redid the calling of the reads with MiXCR, one entry per CDR3 protein. The table shows some 180,000 distinct CDR3 sequences, with approximately 46% occurring only once. Germline-derived CDR1 and CDR2 are SGHTA and FQGNSA. V lost 8 bases to trimming and J lost 2 bases, with 13 bases between them. CDR3 length: 14 amino acids. The chain links TRBV7-2 to TRBJ1-5, with a tentative D call TRBD1 (6 bases). Sequencing was done on a sample of sorted CD4+, CD8+, or CD8+CD57+ T cells (not recorded which) from PBMCs. This receptor was taken from a human donor in good health. The CDR3: CASGEQGGNQPQHF. For the CDR3, the DNA is TGTGCCAGCGGGGAACAGGGTGGCAATCAGCCCCAGCATTTT.